The present T cell receptor beta chain was sequenced within a study of T cells in tumors after PD-1 blockade. Across the study: Daily vismodegib 150 mg continued in a subset of anti-PD-1-treated patients. General study points: Some novel exhausted tumor clones appeared in pre-treatment blood, suggesting peripheral recruitment.

Details on this clone: What it binds is not known.

TCRdb's copy holds only in-frame clones and misses some; the assay was immunoSEQ multiplex PCR. In the table there are 50,000 or so clones, roughly 79% of which are singletons. The CDR3 has 16 residues. The germline V gene has CDR1 GTSNPN and CDR2 SVGIG (reference sequence). Trimming took 4 bases from V and 2 from J, leaving 20 bases between them. The sequencing here drew on PBMCs, taken before anti-PD-1 treatment. The chain links TRBV30 to TRBJ1-1; D is perhaps TRBD1 (6 bases). This TCR came from a human donor with basal cell carcinoma. CDR3 amino acids: CAWNPLQGLKNTEAFF. CDR3 nucleotides: TGTGCCTGGAACCCATTACAGGGTTTAAAAAACACTGAAGCTTTCTTT.